The TCR beta chain under discussion was sequenced for a study of cytomegalovirus exposure and HLA in healthy donors. 60 Vbeta and 13 Jbeta primers were used in PCR. Method: immunoSEQ multiplex PCR; TCRdb's copy keeps in-frame clones and lacks some. The sample lists 95,000 to 130,000 clones, 8% to 10% occurring once. V was clipped by 0 bases and J by 3 bases, with 13 bases between them. CDR1 and CDR2 from the germline V gene are SGHDN and FVKESK. There are 16 residues in the CDR3. The J gene is TRBJ2-3, the V gene TRBV14; D is ambiguous. The receptor's source is a man younger than 45 in good health and CMV-seronegative. The sample consisted of PBMCs. CDR3 bases: TGTGCCAGCAGCCAAGACAAGCGTCTTTGGACAGATACGCAGTATTTT. Amino acid sequence: CASSQDKRLWTDTQYF.